One and the same sample provided the 25 T cell receptor beta chains below, sequenced in a study of cytomegalovirus exposure and HLA in healthy donors. The PCR ran on 60 Vbeta and 13 Jbeta primers. Clones were sequenced by immunoSEQ multiplex PCR, and TCRdb holds only the in-frame ones, with some missing. The data hold about 100,000 clones, with roughly 84% observed a single time. Sequenced: PBMCs. The receptor set was obtained from a young woman in good health and CMV-seronegative.

J is TRBJ2-1 and V is TRBV6-6; 8 bases match TRBD2. Trimming cost V 6 bases and J 9 bases; bases outside gene matches: 10. The CDR3 runs to 14 residues. Germline V gene lookup returns CDR1 MNHNY and CDR2 SVGAGI (reference sequence). The CDR3 DNA reads as TGTGCCAGCAGCGTACCGGGACTAGAAGGTGAGCAGTTCTTC. It codes for CASSVPGLEGEQFF.

This clone was counted only a few times. The rearrangement joins TRBV28 to TRBJ1-1; 9 bases are shared with TRBD1. V shed 5 bases and J 11 bases; nucleotides not matched to a gene: 12. This CDR3 is 14 amino acids long. CDR1 and CDR2 (germline): MDHEN, SYDVKM. CDR3 sequence reads: CASSPPDRGIGAFF. In DNA form, the CDR3 reads TGTGCCAGCAGTCCGCCCGACAGGGGGATCGGGGCTTTCTTT. Filled out from reference TRBV28 and TRBJ1-1, the complete variable domain reads DVKVTQSSRYLVKRTGEKVFLECVQDMDHENMFWYRQDPGLGLRLIYFSYDVKMKEKGDIPEGYSVSREKKERFSLILESASTNQTSMYLCASSPPDRGIGAFFGQGTRLTVV.

In this sample, this clone turned up a few times. The chain joins TRBV25-1 to TRBJ2-1, with 7 nucleotides matching TRBD1. The CDR3 runs to 17 residues. In germline, CDR1 is MGHDK, CDR2 SYGVNS. Unmatched junction bases numbered 8, after V lost 1 base and J lost 2 bases. In DNA form, the CDR3 reads TGTGCCAGCAGTGAATTGGGCTGGCAGGGGGCCTACAATGAGCAGTTCTTC. Amino acid sequence: CASSELGWQGAYNEQFF.

The rearrangement links TRBV9 to TRBJ1-2; 9 bases map to TRBD1. V was pared by 4 bases and J by 4 bases, with 14 bases of the junction left unmatched. This CDR3 is built from 17 residues. CDR1 SGDLS and CDR2 YYNGEE come from the germline V gene. CDR3 bases: TGTGCCAGCAGCCCGAGGGACAGGGACACTGAATTCTATGGCTACACCTTC. Translated, it gives CASSPRDRDTEFYGYTF. Using reference TRBV9 and TRBJ1-2 for the parts outside the CDR3, the full variable domain is DSGVTQTPKHLITATGQRVTLRCSPRSGDLSVYWYQQSLDQGLQFLIQYYNGEERAKGNILERFSAQQFPDLHSELNLSSLELGDSALYFCASSPRDRDTEFYGYTFGSGTRLTVV.

The chain uses TRBV5-1 and TRBJ1-2; D is unresolved. V was clipped by 5 bases and J by 6 bases, with 5 bases between them. CDR1 is SGHRS and CDR2 is YFSETQ in the germline V gene. This CDR3 has 10 residues. CDR3 loop: CASRGDGYTF. The CDR3, as DNA: TGCGCCAGCAGGGGAGATGGCTACACCTTC.

The chain uses TRBV7-2 and TRBJ2-3, with a weak D call TRBD2 (7 bases). The V and J ends lost 5 bases and 1 base respectively, with 16 bases between them. Germline CDR1 and CDR2: SGHTA and FQGNSA. CDR3 length: 16 residues. The CDR3 protein is CASSRIGGPGTDTQYF. CDR3 DNA sequence: TGTGCCAGCAGCCGCATCGGGGGGCCTGGCACAGATACGCAGTATTTT. The variable domain in full, completed from reference TRBV7-2 and TRBJ2-3, reads GAGVSQSPSNKVTEKGKDVELRCDPISGHTALYWYRQSLGQGLEFLIYFQGNSAPDKSGLPSDRFSAERTGGSVSTLTIQRTQQEDSAVYLCASSRIGGPGTDTQYFGPGTRLTVL.

The chain recombines TRBV7-3 with TRBJ2-7; no clear D gene. With 2 bases removed from V and 3 bases from J, the gap between germline ends came to 8 bases. CDR1 and CDR2 from the germline V gene are SGHTA and FQGTGA. There are 13 residues in the CDR3. CDR3 in DNA: TGTGCCAGCAGCTTAGGGCCCAACTACGAGCAGTACTTC. Translated, it gives CASSLGPNYEQYF.

The J gene is TRBJ2-1, the V gene TRBV28, with D tentatively TRBD2 (7 bases). The CDR3 has 17 residues. V was shortened by 5 bases and J by 4 bases, with 21 bases between the two germline ends. Germline CDR1 and CDR2: MDHEN and SYDVKM. CDR3 coding DNA: TGTGCCAGCAGTCCTACACCCGGGGGGCCCACGTACAATGAGCAGTTCTTC. Its translation is CASSPTPGGPTYNEQFF. The whole variable domain, remainder taken from reference TRBV28 and TRBJ2-1, is DVKVTQSSRYLVKRTGEKVFLECVQDMDHENMFWYRQDPGLGLRLIYFSYDVKMKEKGDIPEGYSVSREKKERFSLILESASTNQTSMYLCASSPTPGGPTYNEQFFGPGTRLTVL.

This clone was seen only a few times. The rearrangement uses TRBV6-1 and TRBJ1-6, with D unclear. Germline V gene sequence: CDR1 MNHNS, CDR2 SASEGT. Trimming removed 6 bases from V and 6 bases from J, with 12 bases in between. The length of the CDR3 is 14 residues. CDR3 protein: CASSLRGSNSPLHF. For the CDR3, the DNA is TGTGCCAGCAGCCTAAGAGGGAGTAATTCACCCCTCCACTTT.

The rearrangement uses TRBV7-2 and TRBJ1-1, with D maybe TRBD1 (6 bases). The CDR3 contains 14 residues. The germline gives CDR1 SGHTA, CDR2 FQGNSA. V lost 0 bases and J 8 bases, leaving 13 bases between the germline ends. The CDR3: CASSLAHRASEAFF. Here the CDR3 DNA reads TGTGCCAGCAGCTTAGCGCACAGGGCTTCCGAAGCTTTCTTT. Filled out from reference TRBV7-2 and TRBJ1-1, the complete variable domain reads GAGVSQSPSNKVTEKGKDVELRCDPISGHTALYWYRQSLGQGLEFLIYFQGNSAPDKSGLPSDRFSAERTGGSVSTLTIQRTQQEDSAVYLCASSLAHRASEAFFGQGTRLTVV.

This sequence joins TRBV6-5 and TRBJ1-2, with no clear D. CDR1 and CDR2 (germline): MNHEY, SVGAGI. The V gene lost 5 bases and the J gene lost 4 bases, with 5 bases spanning the gap. The CDR3 is 11 amino acids. CDR3 coding DNA: TGTGCCAGCAGTGGCAGCTATGGCTACACCTTC. This sequence encodes CASSGSYGYTF.

A word on this clone: Relative to the germline gene, one junction end is altered; a read error may explain this. The chain combines TRBV28 with TRBJ1-5; D call uncertain. Germline V CDR1 and CDR2: MDHEN, SYDVKM. This CDR3 has 15 residues. CDR3 sequence: CACSLTSLGNQPQHF. The DNA for the CDR3 is TGTGCCTGCAGTTTAACCAGCCTAGGCAATCAGCCCCAGCATTTT.

The chain couples TRBV5-1 to TRBJ2-2; D perhaps matches TRBD2 (6 bases). With 0 bases removed from V and 2 bases from J, the gap between germline ends came to 11 bases. CDR1 is SGHRS and CDR2 is YFSETQ in the germline V gene. This CDR3 has 16 residues. CDR3 nucleotide sequence: TGCGCCAGCAGCTTGGACGGGGGTTACAACACCGGGGAGCTGTTTTTT. It translates to CASSLDGGYNTGELFF.

The chain employs TRBV6-1 and TRBJ2-2; the D is unclear. The V and J ends lost 11 bases and 3 bases respectively, with 7 bases between them. The germline CDR1 and CDR2 sequences are MNHNS and SASEGT. This CDR3 is built from 11 residues. The CDR3, as DNA: TGTGCCGCGACTTACACCGGGGAGCTGTTTTTT. Translating it yields CAATYTGELFF.

The chain combines TRBV7-8 with TRBJ1-2, with no clear D. Between the trimmed V and J ends, which lost 1 base and 5 bases, there was a span of 8 bases. Per the germline V gene, CDR1 is SGHVS and CDR2 is FQNEAQ. This CDR3 is built from 13 residues. The CDR3 sequence: CASSLGGIYGYTF. The CDR3 DNA sequence: TGTGCCAGCAGCTTAGGAGGAATTTATGGCTACACCTTC. Supplemented by reference TRBV7-8 and TRBJ1-2, the full variable domain reads GAGVSQSPRYKVAKRGQDVALRCDPISGHVSLFWYQQALGQGPEFLTYFQNEAQLDKSGLPSDRFFAERPEGSVSTLKIQRTQQEDSAVYLCASSLGGIYGYTFGSGTRLTVV.

The V and J genes are TRBV19 and TRBJ2-5; possibly TRBD1 for D (5 bases). Trimming pared 3 bases from V and 1 base from J, leaving 18 bases between. CDR1 and CDR2 from the germline V gene are LNHDA and SQIVND (reference sequence). The CDR3 runs to 17 residues. The CDR3 spells CASSMRRRQGLQETQYF. For the CDR3, the DNA is TGTGCCAGTAGTATGCGAAGACGGCAGGGCCTCCAAGAGACCCAGTACTTC. The full variable domain, with the rest looked up from reference TRBV19 and TRBJ2-5, is DGGITQSPKYLFRKEGQNVTLSCEQNLNHDAMYWYRQDPGQGLRLIYYSQIVNDFQKGDIAEGYSVSREKKESFPLTVTSAQKNPTAFYLCASSMRRRQGLQETQYFGPGTRLLVL.

The chain uses TRBV7-9 and TRBJ2-5; 7 nucleotides match TRBD1. TRBJ2-7 explains the end of the DNA better; the J call may be wrong. Germline V gene data show CDR1 as SEHNR and CDR2 as FQNEAQ (reference sequence). This CDR3 region has 12 residues. In nucleotides, the CDR3 is TGTGCCAGCAGCGGGGACAGCTACGAGCAGTACTTC. Amino acids: CASSGDSYEQYF.

The gene calls are TRBV6-5 and TRBJ1-6, with D possibly matching TRBD1 (6 bases). This CDR3 contains 15 residues. The germline gives CDR1 MNHEY, CDR2 SVGAGI. Deletions cut 2 bases from V and 6 bases from J, with 11 bases between. The CDR3 spells CASSYQGQANSPLHF. In DNA form, the CDR3 reads TGTGCCAGCAGTTACCAGGGGCAGGCTAATTCACCCCTCCACTTT.

In this sample, this clone turned up once. The chain is built from TRBV28 and TRBJ1-6, with 7 positions matching TRBD1. The CDR3 runs 14 residues. Germline V lookup: CDR1 MDHEN, CDR2 SYDVKM. Trimming took 5 bases from V and 8 from J; bases not matched to a gene: 6. As DNA, the CDR3 is TGTGCCAGCAGTAACAGGGGAAGGGATTCACCCCTCCACTTT. Its protein product is CASSNRGRDSPLHF.

For the CDR3, the DNA is TGCGCCAGCAGCCAACCCTTACAGGGGGCGCGAGCTTTCTTT. As protein: CASSQPLQGARAFF. V usage is TRBV4-3 and J usage is TRBJ1-1, with 9 bases identical to TRBD1. V lost 2 bases and J lost 10; bases outside the gene matches: 8. This CDR3 is built from 14 residues. CDR1 LGHNA and CDR2 YSLEER come from the germline V gene.

The chain combines TRBV18 with TRBJ2-7, with 8 bases matching TRBD2. With 6 bases clipped from V and 3 bases from J, the junction kept 19 bases outside the gene matches. The CDR3 spans 18 residues. Germline CDR1 is KGHSH and CDR2 is LQKENI. The CDR3 DNA reads TGTGCCAGCTCTGGTGATCGGGGGGGCGGGCAAAGGATCTACGAGCAGTACTTC. This translates into CASSGDRGGGQRIYEQYF.

The rearrangement joins TRBV7-9 to TRBJ2-5, with a tentative D call TRBD1 (6 bases). The CDR3 contains 14 residues. Germline-derived CDR1 and CDR2 are SEHNR and FQNEAQ (reference sequence). The V end lost 5 bases, the J end lost 1 base, and 11 bases lay between the germline ends. The chain's CDR3 is CASSRDRSQETQYF. CDR3 DNA: TGTGCCAGCAGCCGAGACAGGAGCCAAGAGACCCAGTACTTC.

The table lists this clone with a few counts. This chain uses TRBV7-9 with TRBJ1-2; no clear D gene. Germline lookup yields CDR1 SEHNR and CDR2 FQNEAQ (reference sequence). V lost 1 base, J lost 6 bases, and 9 bases lay in between. The CDR3 loop spans 13 amino acids. The CDR3 nucleotides are TGTGCCAGCAGCTTAGACGGTGGTGATGGCTACACCTTC. It yields the protein CASSLDGGDGYTF.

This rearrangement joins TRBV6-5 to TRBJ2-7, with TRBD1 matching over 8 bases. In germline, CDR1 is MNHEY, CDR2 SVGAGI. The CDR3 has 15 residues. V was pared by 2 bases and J by 0 bases, with 3 bases of the junction left unmatched. The CDR3 region is CASSYGQGSSYEQYF. CDR3 sequence (DNA): TGTGCCAGCAGTTACGGACAGGGTAGCTCCTACGAGCAGTACTTC.

The chain uses TRBV28 and TRBJ2-7; 8 nucleotides align to TRBD2. V trimming: 2 bases; J trimming: 5 bases; junction bases outside the gene matches: 8. The germline V gene encodes CDR1 MDHEN and CDR2 SYDVKM. The CDR3 runs to 15 residues. The CDR3 region has the DNA TGTGCCAGCAGTTTAGTCTCGGGAGGGCGAAACGAGCAGTACTTC. Translation gives CASSLVSGGRNEQYF.